The 21 T cell receptor beta chains presented below share a single source sample, sequenced in a study of blood T cell repertoires in COVID-19. Clones were sequenced by immunoSEQ multiplex PCR, and TCRdb holds only the in-frame ones, with some missing. The repertoire holds some 290,000 clones, about 90% seen once, with 8.5% to 14% in the top ten. Sequences were obtained from peripheral blood. All receptors derive from a young woman with COVID-19, enrolled during active disease.

This clone was detected a few times. The V and J genes are TRBV29-1 and TRBJ1-2; 9 bases agree with TRBD1. CDR1 is SQVTM, CDR2 ANQGSEA, per germline. The J segment lost 7 bases and the V segment lost 7 bases, leaving 7 bases of the junction unmatched. The CDR3 loop spans 12 amino acids. The CDR3 reads CSAARTGVGYTF. CDR3 coding DNA: TGCAGCGCCGCACGGACAGGGGTTGGCTACACCTTC.

The chain couples TRBV6-5 to TRBJ1-6, with D uncertain. The CDR3 covers 14 residues. Looked up from germline, CDR1 is MNHEY and CDR2 is SVGAGI. V gave up 10 bases and J gave up 1 base, with 11 bases separating them. The CDR3 is CATRGGSYNSPLHF. CDR3 coding DNA: TGTGCCACCCGAGGAGGTTCCTATAATTCACCCCTCCACTTT.

The CDR3 DNA follows: TGCGCCAGCAGCTTGGGACAGGGCTACAATCAGCCCCAGCATTTT. Amino acid sequence: CASSLGQGYNQPQHF. The chain recombines TRBV5-1 with TRBJ1-5; 7 positions match TRBD1. After removal of 0 bases from V and 3 bases from J, the junction contained 3 bases not matched to a gene. Germline values: CDR1 SGHRS, CDR2 YFSETQ. The CDR3 totals 15 residues.

This clone was observed once. As DNA, the CDR3 is TGTGCCAGCAGCGTGCCGGGACAGGGTGGTCTTGGTACGCAGTATTTT. Translating it yields CASSVPGQGGLGTQYF. The rearrangement joins TRBV7-2 to TRBJ2-3; 9 bases are shared with TRBD1. CDR3 size: 16 residues. V shed 5 bases, J shed 8 bases, and the junction held 14 bases outside the gene matches. Germline V gene lookup returns CDR1 SGHTA and CDR2 FQGNSA. Full variable domain (remainder filled in from reference TRBV7-2 and TRBJ2-3): GAGVSQSPSNKVTEKGKDVELRCDPISGHTALYWYRQSLGQGLEFLIYFQGNSAPDKSGLPSDRFSAERTGGSVSTLTIQRTQQEDSAVYLCASSVPGQGGLGTQYFGPGTRLTVL.

In DNA form, the CDR3 reads TGCGCCAGCAGTGACGGGATAATCTCTGGAAACACCATATATTTT. Amino acids: CASSDGIISGNTIYF. The gene calls are TRBV10-1 and TRBJ1-3, with D unresolved. Trimming cost V 3 bases and J 0 bases, with 9 bases left between them. The length of the CDR3 is 15 residues. Germline V gene data show CDR1 as WNHNN and CDR2 as SYGVQD (reference sequence).

The chain is built from TRBV10-2 and TRBJ1-1; D gene unclear. This CDR3 spans 15 amino acids. The V and J ends lost 6 bases and 1 base respectively, with 15 bases between them. The germline CDR1 and CDR2 sequences are WSHSY and SAAADI. CDR3 protein: CASSYPLGSNTEAFF. Here the CDR3 DNA reads TGCGCCAGCAGCTACCCACTAGGATCGAACACTGAAGCTTTCTTT.

V gene TRBV5-1 combines with J gene TRBJ2-7, with 7 bases fitting TRBD1. The germline gives CDR1 SGHRS, CDR2 YFSETQ. V was clipped by 5 bases and J by 3 bases; unmatched bases: 2. This CDR3 region has 12 residues. In nucleotides, the CDR3 is TGCGCCAGCAGGGGGGACAGCTACGAGCAGTACTTC. It translates to CASRGDSYEQYF. The whole variable domain, remainder taken from reference TRBV5-1 and TRBJ2-7, is KAGVTQTPRYLIKTRGQQVTLSCSPISGHRSVSWYQQTPGQGLQFLFEYFSETQRNKGNFPGRFSGRQFSNSRSEMNVSTLELGDSALYLCASRGDSYEQYFGPGTRLTVT.

V usage is TRBV9 and J usage is TRBJ1-2; 9 nucleotides match TRBD1. This CDR3 comprises 14 residues. CDR1 is SGDLS and CDR2 is YYNGEE in the germline V gene. V shed 3 bases, J shed 6 bases, and the junction held 6 bases outside the gene matches. The CDR3 sequence: CASSAAGTGNGYTF. The DNA for the CDR3 is TGTGCCAGCAGCGCTGCTGGGACAGGGAATGGCTACACCTTC. The whole variable domain, filled in from reference TRBV9 and TRBJ1-2, reads DSGVTQTPKHLITATGQRVTLRCSPRSGDLSVYWYQQSLDQGLQFLIQYYNGEERAKGNILERFSAQQFPDLHSELNLSSLELGDSALYFCASSAAGTGNGYTFGSGTRLTVV.

The V and J genes are TRBV4-1 and TRBJ2-7; D might be TRBD2 (6 bases). The germline V gene encodes CDR1 MGHRA and CDR2 YSYEKL. Deletions cut 1 base from V and 7 bases from J, with 14 bases between. There are 14 residues in the CDR3. The CDR3 region is CASSQGGTATEQYF. DNA of the CDR3: TGCGCCAGCAGCCAAGGCGGGACTGCAACGGAGCAGTACTTC.

V gene TRBV12-3 or TRBV12-4 combines with J gene TRBJ2-7; TRBD2 is a possible D gene (5 bases). The CDR3 is 11 amino acids. V shed 8 bases and J shed 4 bases, with 9 bases lying between them. CDR3 in amino acids: CASGSLYEQYF. DNA of the CDR3: TGTGCCAGCGGGAGCCTTTACGAGCAGTACTTC.

The chain links TRBV19 to TRBJ1-5, with unresolved D. The CDR3 spans 13 residues. V was trimmed by 5 bases and J by 11 bases, leaving 16 bases between them. Germline V gene lookup returns CDR1 LNHDA and CDR2 SQIVND (reference sequence). The CDR3 coding sequence is TGTGCCAGTAGTGGCCTTGGCCGGCGGTCCCAGCATTTT. This translates into CASSGLGRRSQHF.

V is TRBV6-5 and J is TRBJ2-6; 7 nucleotides line up with TRBD1. The CDR3 has 15 amino acids. With V trimmed by 7 bases and J by 1 base, 4 bases remained unmatched. Germline assignment: CDR1 MNHEY and CDR2 SVGAGI. CDR3 loop: CASTPDRSGANVLTF. In nucleotides, the CDR3 is TGTGCCAGCACCCCGGACAGGTCTGGGGCCAACGTCCTGACTTTC.

V gene TRBV18 combines with J gene TRBJ1-5, with 9 positions matching TRBD1. The germline V gene has CDR1 KGHSH and CDR2 LQKENI. CDR3 size: 17 residues. V lost 5 bases, J lost 5 bases, and 13 bases stayed unmatched. CDR3: CASSENRGPPAYQPQHF. The CDR3 region has the DNA TGTGCCAGCTCAGAAAACAGGGGGCCCCCGGCCTATCAGCCCCAGCATTTT.

The genes are TRBV5-4 and TRBJ2-7, with TRBD1 matching over 7 bases. J gave up 4 bases and V 6 bases, and 19 bases lay outside the gene matches. The CDR3 is 17 amino acids. CDR1 is SGHNT and CDR2 is YYREEE in the germline V gene (reference sequence). The CDR3 is CASTGLTGPGGSYEQYF. The CDR3 DNA is TGTGCCAGCACTGGCCTAACGGGGCCAGGGGGAAGTTACGAGCAGTACTTC.

V gene TRBV7-8 combines with J gene TRBJ1-4, with 7 bases identical to TRBD1. The V and J ends lost 5 bases and 0 bases, in that order; junction bases with no gene match: 3. Per the germline V gene, CDR1 is SGHVS and CDR2 is FQNEAQ. This CDR3 has 15 residues. This CDR3 reads CASSRGQTTNEKLFF. The DNA of the CDR3 is TGTGCCAGCAGCCGGGGACAGACAACTAATGAAAAACTGTTTTTT.

The rearrangement uses TRBV5-1 and TRBJ1-1; TRBD1 might be the D (6 bases). The CDR3 consists of 11 residues. CDR1 and CDR2 (germline): SGHRS, YFSETQ. V lost 3 bases to trimming and J lost 9 bases, with 9 bases between them. CDR3 amino acids: CASSSGGKAFF. The CDR3 coding sequence is TGCGCCAGCAGCTCGGGGGGCAAAGCTTTCTTT.

V is TRBV6-5 and J is TRBJ1-1; D is possibly TRBD1 (6 bases). V lost 5 bases to trimming and J lost 1 base, with 14 bases between them. The CDR3 loop spans 15 amino acids. The germline V gene encodes CDR1 MNHEY and CDR2 SVGAGI. This CDR3 is CASSLLRGGNTEAFF. The CDR3 DNA follows: TGTGCCAGCAGTCTCCTCAGGGGTGGGAACACTGAAGCTTTCTTT.

The chain has TRBV19 and TRBJ1-2, with D possibly matching TRBD1 (5 bases). This CDR3 has 13 residues. V was clipped by 9 bases and J by 4 bases, with 15 bases between them. Germline assignment: CDR1 LNHDA and CDR2 SQIVND (reference sequence). The CDR3 DNA is TGTGCCAGCACAGGCCCCGGTTTCTATGGCTACACCTTC. Translating it yields CASTGPGFYGYTF.

The chain employs TRBV5-6 and TRBJ1-6, with TRBD1 matching 8 bases. After removal of 4 bases from V and 9 bases from J, the junction contained 15 bases not matched to a gene. Germline V gives CDR1 SGHDT, CDR2 YYEEEE. This CDR3 has 17 amino acids. CDR3 DNA sequence: TGTGCCAGCAGCCCGAGACAGGGGCACCTACTTGGTTCACCCCTCCACTTT. Residues: CASSPRQGHLLGSPLHF.

The chain employs TRBV19 and TRBJ1-2; D may be TRBD1 (5 bases). The CDR3 extends over 15 amino acids. Germline V lookup: CDR1 LNHDA, CDR2 SQIVND (reference sequence). Trimming shortened V by 3 bases and J by 5 bases, and 16 bases separated the two germline ends. CDR3 sequence reads: CASSIGSGLFYGYTF. DNA of the CDR3: TGTGCCAGTAGTATCGGCTCGGGACTGTTTTATGGCTACACCTTC.

The chain carries TRBV5-4 and TRBJ2-5; 8 bases line up with TRBD2. Germline-derived CDR1 and CDR2 are SGHNT and YYREEE (reference sequence). The CDR3 is 18 residues long. The J segment lost 1 base and the V segment lost 3 bases, leaving 14 bases of the junction unmatched. CDR3 coding DNA: TGTGCCAGCAGCTCAGCGACTGGACTAGCTGGGGCCCAAGAGACCCAGTACTTC. It is translated as CASSSATGLAGAQETQYF. Together with reference TRBV5-4 and TRBJ2-5, the CDR3 gives the full variable domain: ETGVTQSPTHLIKTRGQQVTLRCSSQSGHNTVSWYQQALGQGPQFIFQYYREEENGRGNFPPRFSGLQFPNYSSELNVNALELDDSALYLCASSSATGLAGAQETQYFGPGTRLLVL.